The present T cell receptor beta chain was sequenced within a study of blood T cells in healthy people across ages (dated by TCRdb to 2013 to 2016). Some background on the complete study: In model experiments, roughly one uniquely barcoded TCR beta cDNA molecule per two T cells was captured by template switching. The study measured age-related changes in TCR beta repertoire diversity using deep sequencing normalized with unique cDNA molecular identifiers. The donors were divided into four age groups: young (average around 16 years), middle-aged (almost 40), aged (about 61) and long-lived (approximately 74). To avoid experimental bias, donors of different ages were randomly spread across the sequencing lanes. Two additional independent replicas of 1 million unique cDNA reads from the same blood draw were analyzed for two donors (one aged 18 to 30 and one aged 80 or older).

The CDR3 starts with the cysteine, ends with the phenylalanine, and has 15 residues. CDR3 DNA is the only sequence kept; it has 45 bases, read in frame from the first base. CDR1 and CDR2, looked up from the germline V gene, are MGHDK and SYGVNS. V and J lose 2 bases and 7 bases, and a span of 12 bases separates them. With respect to this clonotype: Its specific antigen is unknown. No base quality information exists; no much larger clone differs at one position.

General findings and caveats noted by the study authors: Total diversity estimates from one million sequenced T cells were considered lower bounds and underestimates. Compared with the aged group, more naive CD4+ T cells, fewer expanded clones and increased TCR diversity were shown by the long-lived group, suggesting age selection. Observed TCR beta diversity correlated strongly with the percentage of naive T cells measured by flow cytometry. Donor CMV infection status was unknown, potentially confounding age-related changes in expanded clonotypes. Since profiling was done on bulk unsorted PBMCs, naive and antigen-experienced compartments could not be conclusively compared. As age increased, observed TCR beta diversity per million T cells dropped in a roughly linear way, and a significant reduction was already evident by age about 40.

The 39 donors, aged roughly 6 to 95 years, were systemically healthy Caucasian individuals from Russia. Around 10 milliliters of peripheral blood were drawn from each donor into EDTA-treated Vacutainer tubes. Ficoll-Paque density-gradient centrifugation was used to isolate PBMCs, with at least 7 million per sample. Total RNA, at least 6 micrograms per sample, was extracted from PBMCs with Trizol reagent. For every donor, flow cytometry on a PBMC aliquot measured the percentage of naive CD45RAhigh/CD27high T cells. Libraries were made using 5' RACE. The instrument was an Illumina HiSeq 2500. The second PCR ran for roughly 7 to 12 cycles and used a J-beta primer mix along with a sample-barcoded 5' primer. A unique molecular identifier was introduced onto each TCR beta cDNA molecule by a template-switch 5' adaptor carrying 12 random nucleotides. Each sample yielded at least 2.5 million CDR3-containing paired-end reads. The Mint cDNA synthesis kit, primed by a TRBC-specific oligonucleotide, was used to synthesize first-strand cDNA from all RNA. Following uracil-DNA glycosylase treatment, a first 18-cycle PCR with universal primers M1SS and BC2_uni_R was performed on all cDNA. As for the original processing: For normalization, 1 million high-quality reads, each with a distinct molecular identifier, were randomly selected from each sample. Reads with shared molecular identifiers were discarded instead of being binned into consensus sequences. MiTCR, with a Q25 quality threshold and the strictest error-elimination algorithm, was used for CDR3 identification, clonotype clustering and error correction. A nonparametric unseen species model with Euler transformation was used to estimate lower-bound total TCR beta diversity. The public sequencing data were trimmed at Q25 with fastp and processed into clonotypes with MiXCR by TCRdb, which kept only in-frame beta chains. For every CDR3 protein sequence, its rows merge into one entry that carries the most common genes and DNA. The V and J calls reflect TCRdb's pipeline rather than the authors' work. This sample lists fewer than 800,000 distinct CDR3 sequences; 49% were detected once. The top ten constitute around a third of the sample.

The sample taken for sequencing was blood. The sequence links TRBV25-1 to TRBJ1-6; no D gene is confidently identified. The clonotype originates from a woman in her fifties or sixties in good health. This receptor has the CDR3 CASSERGRPNSPLHF. The nucleotide sequence reads as follows: TGTGCCAGCAGTGAACGTGGGAGGCCAAATTCACCCCTCCACTTT.